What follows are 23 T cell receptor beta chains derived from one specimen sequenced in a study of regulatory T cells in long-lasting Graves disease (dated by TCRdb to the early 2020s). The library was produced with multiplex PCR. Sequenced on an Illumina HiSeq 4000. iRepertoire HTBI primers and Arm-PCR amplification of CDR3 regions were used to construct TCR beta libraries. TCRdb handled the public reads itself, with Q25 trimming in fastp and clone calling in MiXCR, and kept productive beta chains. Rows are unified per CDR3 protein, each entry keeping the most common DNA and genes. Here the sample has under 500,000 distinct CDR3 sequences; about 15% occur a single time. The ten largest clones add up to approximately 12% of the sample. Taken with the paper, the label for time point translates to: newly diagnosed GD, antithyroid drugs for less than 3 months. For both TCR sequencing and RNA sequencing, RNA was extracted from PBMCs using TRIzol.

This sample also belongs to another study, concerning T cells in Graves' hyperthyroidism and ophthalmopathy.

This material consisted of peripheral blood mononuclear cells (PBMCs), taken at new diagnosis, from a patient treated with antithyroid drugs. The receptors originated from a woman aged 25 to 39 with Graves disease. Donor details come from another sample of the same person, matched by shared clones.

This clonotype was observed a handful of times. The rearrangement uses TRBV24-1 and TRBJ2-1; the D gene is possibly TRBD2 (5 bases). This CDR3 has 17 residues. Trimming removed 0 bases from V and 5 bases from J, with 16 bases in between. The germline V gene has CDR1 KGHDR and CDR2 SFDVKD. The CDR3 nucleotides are TGTGCCACCAGTGATTTGCACGACACCGGAGGAAACAATGAGCAGTTCTTC. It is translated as CATSDLHDTGGNNEQFF.

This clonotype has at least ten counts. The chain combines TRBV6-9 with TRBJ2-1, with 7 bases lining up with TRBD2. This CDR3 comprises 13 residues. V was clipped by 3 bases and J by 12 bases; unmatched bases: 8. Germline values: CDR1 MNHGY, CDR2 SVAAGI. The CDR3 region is CASSYQLGGRQFF. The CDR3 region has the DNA TGTGCCAGCAGTTACCAGTTGGGGGGGAGGCAGTTCTTC.

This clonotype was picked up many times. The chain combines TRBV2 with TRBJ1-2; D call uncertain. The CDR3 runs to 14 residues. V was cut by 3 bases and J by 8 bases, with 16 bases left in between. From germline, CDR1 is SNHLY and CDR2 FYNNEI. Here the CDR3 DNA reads TGTGCCAGCAGTGACCCGCGAGGTGGTGACGGCTACACCTTC. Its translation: CASSDPRGGDGYTF.

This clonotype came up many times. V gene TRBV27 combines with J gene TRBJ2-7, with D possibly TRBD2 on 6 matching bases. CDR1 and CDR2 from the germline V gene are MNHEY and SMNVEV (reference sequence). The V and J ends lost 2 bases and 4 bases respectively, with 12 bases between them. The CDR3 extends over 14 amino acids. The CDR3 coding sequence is TGTGCCAGCAGTTTAACTAGCCCGGGGTACGAGCAGTACTTC. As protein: CASSLTSPGYEQYF.

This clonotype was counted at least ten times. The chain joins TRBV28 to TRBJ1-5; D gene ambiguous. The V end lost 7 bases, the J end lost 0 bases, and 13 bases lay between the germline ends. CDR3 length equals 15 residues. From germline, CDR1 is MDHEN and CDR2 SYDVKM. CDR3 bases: TGTGCCAGCACAAAGGCGTCGTATAGCAATCAGCCCCAGCATTTT. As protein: CASTKASYSNQPQHF.

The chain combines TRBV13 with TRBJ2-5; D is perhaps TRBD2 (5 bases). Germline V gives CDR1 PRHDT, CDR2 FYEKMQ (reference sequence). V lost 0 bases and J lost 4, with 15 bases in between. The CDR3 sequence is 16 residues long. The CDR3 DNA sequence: TGTGCCAGCAGCTTAGGCCCCCGCACTAGTTCAGAGACCCAGTACTTC. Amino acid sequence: CASSLGPRTSSETQYF.

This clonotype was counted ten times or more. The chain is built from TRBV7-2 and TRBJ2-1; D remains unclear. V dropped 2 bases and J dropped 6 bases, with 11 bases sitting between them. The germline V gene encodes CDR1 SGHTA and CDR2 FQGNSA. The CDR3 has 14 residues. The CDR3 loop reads CASSLRLHPNEQFF. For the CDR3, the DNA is TGTGCCAGCAGCTTACGCCTCCACCCCAATGAGCAGTTCTTC.

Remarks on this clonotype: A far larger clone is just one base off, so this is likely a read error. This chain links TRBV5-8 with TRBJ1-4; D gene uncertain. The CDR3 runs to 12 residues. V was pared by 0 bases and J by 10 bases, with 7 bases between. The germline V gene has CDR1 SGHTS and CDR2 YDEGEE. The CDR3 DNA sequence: TGTGCCAGCAGCTTGGATGGTGTAAAACTGTTTTTT. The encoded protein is CASSLDGVKLFF. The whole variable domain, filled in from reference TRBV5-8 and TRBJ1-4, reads EAGVTQSPTHLIKTRGQQATLRCSPISGHTSVYWYQQALGLGLQFLLWYDEGEERNRGNFPPRFSGRQFPNYSSELNVNALELEDSALYLCASSLDGVKLFFGSGTQLSVL.

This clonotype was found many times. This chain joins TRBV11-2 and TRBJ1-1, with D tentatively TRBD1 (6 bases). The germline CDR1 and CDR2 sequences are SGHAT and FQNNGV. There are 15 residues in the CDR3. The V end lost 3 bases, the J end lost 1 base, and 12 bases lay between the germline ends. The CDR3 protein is CASSLYRVENTEAFF. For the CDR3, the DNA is TGTGCCAGCAGCTTGTACAGGGTTGAGAACACTGAAGCTTTCTTT.

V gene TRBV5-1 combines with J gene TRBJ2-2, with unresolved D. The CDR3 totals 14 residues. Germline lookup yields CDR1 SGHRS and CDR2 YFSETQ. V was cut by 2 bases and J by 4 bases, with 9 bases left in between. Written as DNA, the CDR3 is TGCGCCAGCAGCTTCCAGGCCCGCACCGGGGAGCTGTTTTTT. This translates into CASSFQARTGELFF.

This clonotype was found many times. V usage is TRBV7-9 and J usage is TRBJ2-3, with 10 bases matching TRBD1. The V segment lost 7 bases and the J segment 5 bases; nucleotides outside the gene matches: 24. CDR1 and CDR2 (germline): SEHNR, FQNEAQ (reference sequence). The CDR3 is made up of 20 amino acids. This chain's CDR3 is CASNAAFTPSTGGGIDTQYF. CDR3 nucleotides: TGTGCCAGCAACGCAGCCTTTACCCCATCGACAGGGGGCGGGATAGATACGCAGTATTTT.

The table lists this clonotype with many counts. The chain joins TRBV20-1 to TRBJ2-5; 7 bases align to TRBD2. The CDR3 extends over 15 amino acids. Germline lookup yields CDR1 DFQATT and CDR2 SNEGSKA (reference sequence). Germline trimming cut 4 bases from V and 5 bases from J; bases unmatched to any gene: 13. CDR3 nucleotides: TGCAGTGCTACCCTCTTGGGGAGGGCCGAGGAGACCCAGTACTTC. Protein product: CSATLLGRAEETQYF.

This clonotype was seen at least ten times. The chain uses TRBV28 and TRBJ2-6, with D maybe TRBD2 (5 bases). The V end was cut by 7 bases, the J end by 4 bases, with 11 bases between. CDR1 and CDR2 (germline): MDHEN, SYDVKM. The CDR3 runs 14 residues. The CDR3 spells CASNLEGGANVLTF. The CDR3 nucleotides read TGTGCCAGCAATCTCGAGGGCGGGGCCAACGTCCTGACTTTC.

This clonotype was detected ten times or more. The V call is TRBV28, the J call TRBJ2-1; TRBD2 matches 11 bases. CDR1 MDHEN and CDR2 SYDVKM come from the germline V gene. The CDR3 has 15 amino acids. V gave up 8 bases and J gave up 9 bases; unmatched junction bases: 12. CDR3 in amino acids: CASFTTSGSTVEQFF. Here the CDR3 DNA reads TGTGCCAGCTTCACCACTAGCGGGAGTACGGTTGAGCAGTTCTTC.

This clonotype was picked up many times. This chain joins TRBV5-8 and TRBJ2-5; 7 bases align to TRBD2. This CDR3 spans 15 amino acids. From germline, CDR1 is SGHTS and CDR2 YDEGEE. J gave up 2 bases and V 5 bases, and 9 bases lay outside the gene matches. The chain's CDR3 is CASSGGDLRQETQYF. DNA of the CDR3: TGTGCCAGCAGTGGGGGGGATTTACGACAAGAGACCCAGTACTTC.

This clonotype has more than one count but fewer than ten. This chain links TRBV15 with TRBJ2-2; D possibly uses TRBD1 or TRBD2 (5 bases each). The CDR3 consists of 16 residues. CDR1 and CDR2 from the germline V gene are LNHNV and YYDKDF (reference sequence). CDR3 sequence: CAGDAPTSLGTGELFF. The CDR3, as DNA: TGTGCGGGGGACGCACCAACTAGTCTCGGCACCGGGGAGCTGTTTTTT.

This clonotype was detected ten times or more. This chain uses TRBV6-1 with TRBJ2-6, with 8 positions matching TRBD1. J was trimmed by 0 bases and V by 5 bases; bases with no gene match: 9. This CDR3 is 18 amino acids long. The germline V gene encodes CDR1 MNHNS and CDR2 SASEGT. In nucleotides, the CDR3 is TGTGCCAGCAGTCCCCTCGGACAGGGCAGCTCTGGGGCCAACGTCCTGACTTTC. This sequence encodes CASSPLGQGSSGANVLTF.

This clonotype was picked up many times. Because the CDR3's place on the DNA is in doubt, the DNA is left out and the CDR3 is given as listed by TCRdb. CDR3: CASSSSRQTQNQPQHF. The chain carries TRBV6-2 or TRBV6-3 and TRBJ1-5. Germline V gene lookup returns CDR1 MNHEY and CDR2 SVGEGT. The CDR3 sequence runs 16 residues, both termini included.

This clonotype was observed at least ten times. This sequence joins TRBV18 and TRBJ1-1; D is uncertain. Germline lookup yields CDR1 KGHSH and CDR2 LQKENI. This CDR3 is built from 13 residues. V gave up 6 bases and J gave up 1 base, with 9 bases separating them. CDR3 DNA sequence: TGTGCCAGCTCGCCCCAGAAGAACACTGAAGCTTTCTTT. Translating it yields CASSPQKNTEAFF.

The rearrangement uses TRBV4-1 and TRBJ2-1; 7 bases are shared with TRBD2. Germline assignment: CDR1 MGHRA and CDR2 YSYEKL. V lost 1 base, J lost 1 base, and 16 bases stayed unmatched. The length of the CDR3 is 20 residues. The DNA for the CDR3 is TGCGCCAGCAGCCAAGTCCCCTCTGGGGGAGGGGAGATTTCCTACAATGAGCAGTTCTTC. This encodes CASSQVPSGGGEISYNEQFF.

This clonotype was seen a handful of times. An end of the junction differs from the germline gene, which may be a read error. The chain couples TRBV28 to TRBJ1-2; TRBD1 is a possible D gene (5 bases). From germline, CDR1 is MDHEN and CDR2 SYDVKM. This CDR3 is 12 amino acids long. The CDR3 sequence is CASRKPQGGYAF. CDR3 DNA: TGTGCCAGCAGAAAGCCTCAGGGAGGCTACGCCTTC.

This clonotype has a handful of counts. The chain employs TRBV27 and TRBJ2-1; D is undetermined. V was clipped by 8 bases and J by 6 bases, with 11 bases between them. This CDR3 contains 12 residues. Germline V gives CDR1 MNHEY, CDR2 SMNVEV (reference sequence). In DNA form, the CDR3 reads TGTGCCAGCGCCAAGGTGGGCAATGAGCAGTTCTTC. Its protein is CASAKVGNEQFF.

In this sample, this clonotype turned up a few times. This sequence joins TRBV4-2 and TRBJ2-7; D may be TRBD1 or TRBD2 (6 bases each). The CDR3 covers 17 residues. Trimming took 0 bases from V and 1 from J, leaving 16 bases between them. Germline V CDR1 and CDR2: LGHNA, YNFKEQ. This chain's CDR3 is CASSQEGTQRGSYEQYF. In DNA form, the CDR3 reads TGTGCCAGCAGCCAAGAGGGGACTCAGAGGGGGTCCTACGAGCAGTACTTC.